This T cell receptor beta chain is drawn from a study of beta chain features in type 1 diabetes. Study details: Healthy donors resembled patients in age, gender and cell yields. Investigators examined around 98 million sorted cells across all samples. Study conclusions and caveats: In every one of the four CD4+ subsets, TCRB CDR3s were moderately but significantly shorter in Type 1 diabetes patients.

V lost 4 bases, J lost 3 bases, and 16 bases lay in between. The CDR3 sequence is 15 residues long. Per the germline V gene, CDR1 is SGHNT and CDR2 is YYREEE (reference sequence). Reverse transcription of all isolated RNA meant that expressed TCRB transcripts were sequenced. Using immunoSEQ multiplex PCR, the repertoire was profiled, and TCRdb retains in-frame clones only, with some absent. The sample yields about 53,000 clones, 52% seen once. In regard to this clone: Antigen specificity is unknown.

The source material was Tregs from blood. This rearrangement joins TRBV5-4 to TRBJ1-2; TRBD1 might be the D (5 bases). The sequence derives from a woman in her forties with type 1 diabetes. CDR3 coding DNA: TGTGCCAGCAGCCCTCCCCCGGGCAGGGACTATGGCTACACCTTC. Translated: CASSPPPGRDYGYTF.